The source of this T cell receptor (beta chain) is a study of beta chain features in type 1 diabetes listed by TCRdb under 2018. General notes on the study: Patients and healthy donors did not differ in mean age, gender distribution, total cell number or subset yield. Naive and central memory subsets were obtained from all 30 or so donors, but regulatory and stem cell-like memory subsets were isolated from only 8 patients and roughly 8 healthy donors. Across all samples, some 99 million sorted cells were examined, and cell number per subset correlated strongly with RNA yield. The study compared the TCRB repertoires of sorted circulating CD4+ T cell subsets in recently diagnosed type 1 diabetes patients with those in matched healthy donors.

The CDR3 goes from the cysteine to the phenylalanine over 14 residues. Only the CDR3 portion is preserved as DNA: 42 bases, with reading frame beginning at the first base. V lost 5 bases and J lost 1 base; the stretch between them is 12 bases long. The germline V gene provides CDR1 SNHLY and CDR2 FYNNEI. Each donor gave one peripheral blood draw, averaging approximately 120 mL, which was collected into heparinised tubes. Using a panel that included CD45RO, CCR7, CD25, CD127, CD95 and CD27, naive, central memory, regulatory and stem cell-like memory CD4+ T cells were sorted on a BD FACSAria II. Purity was above 98% for every sorted population. Right away, PBMCs were isolated by Lymphoprep density gradient centrifugation and were stained directly, with no culture step. So that batch effects would be minimized, each experiment stained and sorted samples in pairs, pairing one healthy donor with one patient.

Worth noting for this clone: Which antigen it targets is not known. Base qualities were left out, and no much larger clone turns up one base away.

The High Capacity cDNA Reverse Transcription Kit was used to reverse transcribe all of the isolated RNA, meaning that expressed TCRB transcripts were what got sequenced. Deep immunoSEQ sequencing was applied to naive, central memory and regulatory T cell samples, giving an average of approximately 4 million total reads per sample. Sorted cells were lysed in RLT buffer, and RNA was extracted using DNase-treated RNeasy Micro or Mini kits according to cell number. To prevent cross-contamination, each cell subset was processed individually, whereas patient and healthy donor samples were processed jointly. TCRB sequences were amplified from cDNA with the immunoSEQ multiplex PCR, producing 87-bp fragments spanning the CDR3 region. Amplicons were sequenced on the Illumina HiSeq platform. The paper's processing steps were these. PCR bias was corrected computationally using synthetic template baselines, and reads within Hamming distance 2 were collapsed, with unmergeable singletons discarded. By aligning reads against IMGT, V, D and J genes, CDR3 length, and insertions or deletions at six rearrangement sites were assigned. Within each subset, clonotype counts were normalized to sorted cell number, and only after that were true diversity and Gini coefficients computed with the tcR R package. Repertoire sharing was quantified using the overlap coefficient calculated on TCRB nucleotide sequences. Out-of-frame TCRB sequences from naive cells were analyzed to stand in for the pre-selection repertoire. TCRdb mirrors the immuneACCESS table, restricted to in-frame sequences. Some clones are absent from its copies; in checked studies, under half trace to an unresolved V gene, and the reason for the others is unknown. V and J calls and clone size come straight from that table; D and trimming were deduced from the DNA. This sample comprises fewer than 300,000 clones, about 20% of them detected only once. The ten top clones hold roughly 0.028% of the sample.

General conclusions and limits of the study: Naive, central memory and regulatory TCRB repertoires appeared to be more alike among patients than among healthy donors. A moderate but significant shortening of TCRB CDR3 length was observed in type 1 diabetes patients in all four CD4+ subsets. Shorter templates might have been favored by PCR, but patient and control samples were amplified and corrected together, so both groups would have been affected equally by any skew. Because cDNA rather than genomic DNA was sequenced, highly expressing activated cells could have been over-represented, although no difference in activation and CD3 levels was found between groups. At VDJ recombination sites, type 1 diabetes patients had fewer insertions and more deleted nucleotides, which implies abnormalities in thymic rearrangement. Because the HLA sub-analyses included only small numbers of individuals, any influence of HLA type on TCRB rearrangement was left unresolved.

The sequence came from a woman in her forties with type 1 diabetes. Input material: naive CD4+ T cells from blood. In light of the paper, this sample's cell subset or site label describes: true naive CD4+ T cells. The chain links TRBV2 with TRBJ2-7, and TRBD2 may be the D gene, going by 6 matching bases. At the DNA level, the sequence is TGTGCCAGCAGTACCCGGGACTCTTCCTACGAGCAGTACTTC. It translates to CASSTRDSSYEQYF.